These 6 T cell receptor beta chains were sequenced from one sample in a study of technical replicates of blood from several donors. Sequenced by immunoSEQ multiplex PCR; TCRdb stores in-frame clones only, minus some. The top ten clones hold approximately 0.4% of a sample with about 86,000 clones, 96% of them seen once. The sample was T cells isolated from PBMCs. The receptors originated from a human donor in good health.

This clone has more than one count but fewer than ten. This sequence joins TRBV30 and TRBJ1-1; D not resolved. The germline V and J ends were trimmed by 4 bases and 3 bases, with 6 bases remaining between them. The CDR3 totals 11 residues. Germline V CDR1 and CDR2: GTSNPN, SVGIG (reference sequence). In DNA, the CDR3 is TGTGCCTGGAAGGACTACACTGAAGCTTTCTTT. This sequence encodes CAWKDYTEAFF. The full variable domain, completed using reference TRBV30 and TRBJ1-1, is SQTIHQWPATLVQPVGSPLSLECTVEGTSNPNLYWYRQAAGRGLQLLFYSVGIGQISSEVPQNLSASRPQDRQFILSSKKLLLSDSGFYLCAWKDYTEAFFGQGTRLTVV.

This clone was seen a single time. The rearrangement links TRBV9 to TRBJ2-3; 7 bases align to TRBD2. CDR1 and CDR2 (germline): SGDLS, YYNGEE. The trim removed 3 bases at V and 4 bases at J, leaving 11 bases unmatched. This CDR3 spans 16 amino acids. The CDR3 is CASSGLAGTGADTQYF. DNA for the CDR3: TGTGCCAGCAGCGGGTTAGCGGGTACGGGGGCAGATACGCAGTATTTT.

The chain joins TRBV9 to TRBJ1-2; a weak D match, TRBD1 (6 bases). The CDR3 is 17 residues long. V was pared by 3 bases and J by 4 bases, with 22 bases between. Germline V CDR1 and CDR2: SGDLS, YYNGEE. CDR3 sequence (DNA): TGTGCCAGCAGCGCAAACAGAGGGGGTACAGGGTTCTATGGCTACACCTTC. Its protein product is CASSANRGGTGFYGYTF.

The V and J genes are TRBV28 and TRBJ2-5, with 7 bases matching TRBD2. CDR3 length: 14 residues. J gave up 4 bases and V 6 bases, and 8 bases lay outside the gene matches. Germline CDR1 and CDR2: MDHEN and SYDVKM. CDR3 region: CASRREGIGETQYF. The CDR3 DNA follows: TGTGCCAGCAGAAGGGAGGGGATCGGAGAGACCCAGTACTTC.

The CDR3: CASSQDRAGRSYGYTF. CDR3 in DNA: TGCGCCAGCAGCCAAGATCGGGCGGGAAGGAGCTATGGCTACACCTTC. The chain carries TRBV4-3 and TRBJ1-2; no clear D gene. The germline V gene encodes CDR1 LGHNA and CDR2 YSLEER. Trimming removed 0 bases from V and 4 bases from J, with 15 bases in between. This CDR3 has 16 residues.

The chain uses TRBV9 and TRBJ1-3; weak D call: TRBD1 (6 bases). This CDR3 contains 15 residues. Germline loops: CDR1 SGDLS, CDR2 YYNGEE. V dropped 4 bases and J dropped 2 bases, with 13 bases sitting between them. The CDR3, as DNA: TGTGCCAGCAGCCTTCAGGGGATGACTGGAAACACCATATATTTT. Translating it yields CASSLQGMTGNTIYF.